What follows are 22 T cell receptor beta chains derived from one specimen sequenced in a study of T cells after yellow fever vaccination. TCRdb re-called the 5' RACE reads through MiXCR, storing one row per CDR3 protein. Of 500,000 to 650,000 distinct CDR3 sequences detected, roughly an eighth appear once; the ten largest clones hold 14% to 15%. The sequences come from PBMCs, collected on the day of the yellow fever booster vaccination. These receptors all come from a man aged 25-40 years who received the YFV17D yellow fever vaccine.

This clonotype turned up a few times. V gene TRBV5-1 combines with J gene TRBJ2-1; 9 bases align to TRBD2. Germline values: CDR1 SGHRS, CDR2 YFSETQ. The CDR3 covers 16 residues. V lost 3 bases and J lost 5; bases outside the gene matches: 9. The CDR3 bases are TGCGCCAGCAGCTCCCCGGGACTAGCACTCCACAATGAGCAGTTCTTC. It encodes CASSSPGLALHNEQFF. The full variable domain, in which reference TRBV5-1 and TRBJ2-1 provide the parts outside the CDR3, is KAGVTQTPRYLIKTRGQQVTLSCSPISGHRSVSWYQQTPGQGLQFLFEYFSETQRNKGNFPGRFSGRQFSNSRSEMNVSTLELGDSALYLCASSSPGLALHNEQFFGPGTRLTVL.

This clonotype was counted a few times. CDR3 coding DNA: TGTGCCAGCAGTTACTCCCTAGCGGCCTTAGAGGCCGAGCAGTACTTC. Protein sequence: CASSYSLAALEAEQYF. V gene TRBV6-5 combines with J gene TRBJ2-7, with 7 bases aligning to TRBD2. After removal of 0 bases from V and 6 bases from J, the junction contained 11 bases not matched to a gene. This CDR3 contains 16 residues. The germline V gene has CDR1 MNHEY and CDR2 SVGAGI.

The chain is built from TRBV7-2 and TRBJ1-5, with a weak D call TRBD1 (5 bases). Per the germline V gene, CDR1 is SGHTA and CDR2 is FQGNSA. The CDR3 totals 16 residues. The ends were cut back, 5 bases at V and 3 bases at J, with 17 bases in the middle. This CDR3 reads CASSPLPQGFNQPQHF. The CDR3 coding sequence is TGTGCCAGCAGCCCCCTCCCCCAGGGTTTCAATCAGCCCCAGCATTTT.

This rearrangement joins TRBV25-1 to TRBJ2-7; D is perhaps TRBD1 or TRBD2 (6 bases each). CDR3 length: 14 residues. CDR1 MGHDK and CDR2 SYGVNS come from the germline V gene. The germline V and J ends were trimmed by 4 bases and 6 bases, with 16 bases remaining between them. CDR3 loop: CASSGTVTRGEQYF. CDR3 bases: TGTGCCAGCAGTGGGACAGTAACGCGGGGCGAGCAGTACTTC.

The V and J genes are TRBV12-3 or TRBV12-4 and TRBJ2-3; unclear D gene. The germline V and J ends were trimmed by 6 bases and 0 bases, with 10 bases remaining between them. The CDR3 has 14 residues. CDR3: CASRSGVSTDTQYF. In nucleotides, the CDR3 is TGTGCCAGCAGGTCAGGCGTTAGCACAGATACGCAGTATTTT.

There are a few counts of this clonotype. The gene calls are TRBV10-2 and TRBJ2-3; D remains unclear. Trimming removed 0 bases from V and 4 bases from J, with 11 bases in between. The CDR3 consists of 15 residues. Germline CDR1 and CDR2: WSHSY and SAAADI. CDR3 bases: TGCGCCAGCAGTGAGTCGATCAGTTCTTCAGATACGCAGTATTTT. This codes for CASSESISSSDTQYF.

This chain connects TRBV20-1 to TRBJ2-2; D possibly uses TRBD1 or TRBD2 (5 bases each). This CDR3 spans 12 amino acids. V was shortened by 6 bases and J by 5 bases, with 10 bases between the two germline ends. Germline CDR1 DFQATT, CDR2 SNEGSKA (reference sequence). CDR3 residues: CSAVGVTGELFF. The CDR3 DNA reads as TGCAGTGCGGTGGGGGTTACCGGGGAGCTGTTTTTT.

The chain recombines TRBV2 with TRBJ2-2; no firm D call. The CDR3 has 14 amino acids. The germline gives CDR1 SNHLY, CDR2 FYNNEI. The germline V and J ends were trimmed by 7 bases and 2 bases, with 11 bases remaining between them. The CDR3 region is CASIWQINTGELFF. CDR3 in DNA: TGTGCCAGCATCTGGCAAATCAACACCGGGGAGCTGTTTTTT.

The table lists this clonotype with a few counts. The chain links TRBV7-8 to TRBJ2-2; 9 bases are a match to TRBD1. The CDR3 runs to 16 residues. Germline trimming cut 5 bases from V and 5 bases from J; bases unmatched to any gene: 9. Germline lookup yields CDR1 SGHVS and CDR2 FQNEAQ. CDR3 sequence reads: CASSTSGTGRTGELFF. In DNA, the CDR3 is TGTGCCAGCAGCACATCCGGGACAGGGAGGACCGGGGAGCTGTTTTTT. Supplemented by reference TRBV7-8 and TRBJ2-2, the full variable domain reads GAGVSQSPRYKVAKRGQDVALRCDPISGHVSLFWYQQALGQGPEFLTYFQNEAQLDKSGLPSDRFFAERPEGSVSTLKIQRTQQEDSAVYLCASSTSGTGRTGELFFGEGSRLTVL.

V is TRBV27 and J is TRBJ1-5; D perhaps matches TRBD1 (5 bases). V dropped 0 bases and J dropped 5 bases, with 8 bases sitting between them. Per the germline V gene, CDR1 is MNHEY and CDR2 is SMNVEV (reference sequence). The CDR3 has 14 amino acids. CDR3: CASSLSRGYQPQHF. The CDR3 coding sequence is TGTGCCAGCAGTTTATCGAGGGGTTATCAGCCCCAGCATTTT.

This clonotype has a handful of counts. J is TRBJ2-3 and V is TRBV20-1; 9 bases are a match to TRBD2. After removal of 5 bases from V and 5 bases from J, the junction contained 5 bases not matched to a gene. This CDR3 comprises 13 residues. Germline V CDR1 and CDR2: DFQATT, SNEGSKA (reference sequence). CDR3 loop: CSAWLAGKDTQYF. As DNA, the CDR3 is TGCAGTGCTTGGCTAGCGGGGAAAGATACGCAGTATTTT.

This clonotype was observed many times. V and J are TRBV20-1 and TRBJ2-3; 9 nucleotides agree with TRBD2. The CDR3 length is 13 residues. The V and J ends lost 6 bases and 3 bases, in that order; junction bases with no gene match: 4. Looked up from germline, CDR1 is DFQATT and CDR2 is SNEGSKA (reference sequence). CDR3 region: CSAVAGETDTQYF. The CDR3 DNA follows: TGCAGTGCCGTAGCGGGAGAGACAGATACGCAGTATTTT.

This clonotype was counted a few times. A much larger clone lies one base from this, so it may be a read error. The chain combines TRBV7-6 with TRBJ2-2; perhaps TRBD1 as D (6 bases). The CDR3 covers 13 residues. The V end lost 5 bases, the J end lost 5 bases, and 9 bases lay between the germline ends. Germline V CDR1 and CDR2: SGHVS, FNYEAQ. The CDR3 coding sequence is TGTGCCAGCAGCCCGGACAGAACCGGGGAGCTGTTTTTT. Residues: CASSPDRTGELFF.

V is TRBV9 and J is TRBJ2-7; 9 nucleotides match TRBD1. This CDR3 is built from 17 residues. The germline V gene has CDR1 SGDLS and CDR2 YYNGEE. Losses at the gene ends were 0 bases for V and 7 bases for J; bases not matched to a gene: 14. CDR3 coding DNA: TGTGCCAGCAGCGTAGACCCTGGGGGGACAGGGCGAAGGGAGCAGTACTTC. Its protein product is CASSVDPGGTGRREQYF.

The V and J genes are TRBV15 and TRBJ1-2; TRBD1 agrees at 8 bases. Germline values: CDR1 LNHNV, CDR2 YYDKDF (reference sequence). The CDR3 is 13 amino acids. Trimming took 9 bases from V and 4 from J; bases not matched to a gene: 7. Written as DNA, the CDR3 is TGTGCCACACATTACAGGGGGGCCTATGGCTACACCTTC. This sequence encodes CATHYRGAYGYTF.

This clonotype was counted once. A much larger clone lies one base from this, so it may be a read error. In nucleotides, the CDR3 is TGCAGTGCTAGGGGACAGGGCAAAGGGGAGACCCAGTACTTC. Encoded protein: CSARGQGKGETQYF. This chain connects TRBV20-1 to TRBJ2-5, with TRBD1 identical over 9 bases. This CDR3 region has 14 residues. Germline V gene sequence: CDR1 DFQATT, CDR2 SNEGSKA (reference sequence). V shed 3 bases and J 5 bases; nucleotides not matched to a gene: 7.

V gene TRBV5-1 combines with J gene TRBJ2-7, with 8 positions matching TRBD2. J was trimmed by 3 bases and V by 1 base; bases with no gene match: 6. This CDR3 comprises 15 residues. In germline, CDR1 is SGHRS, CDR2 YFSETQ. CDR3: CASSLSTGGDYEQYF. CDR3 bases: TGCGCCAGCAGCTTGTCCACCGGGGGGGACTACGAGCAGTACTTC.

The V call is TRBV5-1, the J call TRBJ2-7, with a weak D call TRBD2 (7 bases). Trimming removed 2 bases from V and 2 bases from J, with 14 bases in between. This CDR3 is built from 15 residues. Germline CDR1 and CDR2: SGHRS and YFSETQ. The CDR3 nucleotides read TGCGCCAGCAGCTTTAAACAGGGAGGGACCTACGAGCAGTACTTC. Translation gives CASSFKQGGTYEQYF.

The chain links TRBV7-9 to TRBJ2-5; the D gene could be TRBD1 or TRBD2 (6 bases each). Germline CDR1 SEHNR, CDR2 FQNEAQ (reference sequence). V was clipped by 3 bases and J by 5 bases, with 10 bases between them. CDR3 length: 13 amino acids. Written as DNA, the CDR3 is TGTGCCAGCAGCTTTTCGGGGGCCGAGACCCAGTACTTC. Translating gives CASSFSGAETQYF.

The chain combines TRBV18 with TRBJ2-7, with TRBD2 matching 7 bases. Germline CDR1 reads KGHSH; CDR2 reads LQKENI. Trimming at V came to 6 bases and at J to 5 bases, leaving 4 bases not matched to a gene. CDR3 length: 12 residues. In nucleotides, the CDR3 is TGTGCCAGCTCCGTCAGCGGGGACGAGCAGTACTTC. Amino acids: CASSVSGDEQYF.

The chain employs TRBV7-8 and TRBJ1-1, with 7 positions matching TRBD1. The CDR3 is made up of 17 amino acids. Germline V CDR1 and CDR2: SGHVS, FQNEAQ. Trimming took 1 base from V and 3 from J; bases not matched to a gene: 11. The DNA of the CDR3 is TGTGCCAGCAGCTTAGTGAGTGGGGTGACAGGGCACACTGAAGCTTTCTTT. The encoded protein is CASSLVSGVTGHTEAFF.

Only a few counts were recorded for this clonotype. V is TRBV3-1 and J is TRBJ2-7; no reliable D call. Germline assignment: CDR1 LGHDT and CDR2 YNNKEL (reference sequence). The CDR3 consists of 13 residues. V dropped 1 base and J dropped 3 bases, with 7 bases sitting between them. The CDR3 DNA sequence: TGTGCCAGCAGCCAAGCCCTAGGCTACGAGCAGTACTTC. Amino acid sequence: CASSQALGYEQYF.